Each of the 13 T cell receptor beta chains below was sequenced from the same sample in a study of cytomegalovirus exposure and HLA in healthy donors. PCR amplification relied on 60 Vbeta primers (plus 13 Jbeta primers). The protocol was immunoSEQ multiplex PCR, while the TCRdb copy is restricted to in-frame clones and leaves out a portion. Of over 150,000 clones in the sample, over 75% were seen once. The sequenced material came from PBMCs. These receptor sequences come from a boy between 2 and 10 years old in good health and CMV-seronegative.

This chain links TRBV6-5 with TRBJ1-4; 12 bases map to TRBD1. The length of the CDR3 is 16 residues. CDR1 is MNHEY and CDR2 is SVGAGI in the germline V gene. J was trimmed by 8 bases and V by 3 bases; bases with no gene match: 7. The CDR3 nucleotides read TGTGCCAGCAGTTATGGGACAGGGGGCCCGGGGGAAAAACTGTTTTTT. Translation gives CASSYGTGGPGEKLFF.

The V call is TRBV19, the J call TRBJ2-3; 7 bases fit TRBD1. Germline CDR1 and CDR2: LNHDA and SQIVND (reference sequence). The CDR3 totals 16 residues. V was pared by 3 bases and J by 2 bases, with 8 bases of the junction left unmatched. The chain's CDR3 is CASSMPGRGYTDTQYF. The DNA of the CDR3 is TGTGCCAGTAGTATGCCGGGCAGGGGGTACACAGATACGCAGTATTTT.

This chain links TRBV21-1 with TRBJ1-3; TRBD1 was called by the table and not checked on the DNA. TRBV21-1 is labeled a pseudogene. CDR3 length: 15 amino acids. As DNA, the CDR3 is TGTGCCAGCAGCAAACGACAGGGGGAAGGAAACACCATATATTTT. Its translation is CASSKRQGEGNTIYF.

A remark on this clone: Other nucleotide sequences from this sample produce the same CDR3. This chain joins TRBV7-9 and TRBJ1-3, with D unclear. CDR1 and CDR2 (germline): SEHNR, FQNEAQ (reference sequence). The CDR3 loop spans 13 amino acids. Deletions cut 5 bases from V and 2 bases from J, with 7 bases between. DNA for the CDR3: TGTGCCAGCAGCCCCGGGGCTGGAAACACCATATATTTT. It encodes CASSPGAGNTIYF.

V gene TRBV18 combines with J gene TRBJ1-1; 9 positions match TRBD1. From germline, CDR1 is KGHSH and CDR2 LQKENI. The J segment lost 2 bases and the V segment lost 2 bases, leaving 6 bases of the junction unmatched. The CDR3 covers 16 residues. The CDR3 spells CASSPGTGPLNTEAFF. CDR3 nucleotides: TGTGCCAGCTCACCAGGGACAGGGCCCCTCAACACTGAAGCTTTCTTT.

The chain employs TRBV19 and TRBJ2-6; perhaps TRBD1 as D (5 bases). Trimming cost V 5 bases and J 0 bases, with 14 bases left between them. The CDR3 sequence is 17 residues long. Germline CDR1 reads LNHDA; CDR2 reads SQIVND (reference sequence). CDR3 nucleotides: TGTGCCAGTAGTCGCGACAGTACCTCCTCTGGGGCCAACGTCCTGACTTTC. This translates into CASSRDSTSSGANVLTF.

V and J are TRBV5-4 and TRBJ2-3; 11 bases are shared with TRBD2. V gave up 0 bases and J gave up 9 bases; unmatched junction bases: 6. The germline V gene encodes CDR1 SGHNT and CDR2 YYREEE (reference sequence). The CDR3 covers 15 residues. The CDR3 protein is CASSLEVAGGPTQYF. CDR3 nucleotide sequence: TGTGCCAGCAGCTTGGAGGTAGCGGGGGGGCCGACGCAGTATTTT.

V and J are TRBV20-1 and TRBJ2-7; the D is unclear. The germline CDR1 and CDR2 sequences are DFQATT and SNEGSKA (reference sequence). V gave up 5 bases and J gave up 5 bases, with 7 bases separating them. The CDR3 extends over 10 amino acids. CDR3 sequence reads: CSAAQDEQYF. CDR3 DNA: TGCAGTGCTGCTCAGGACGAGCAGTACTTC.

Only a few counts were recorded for this clone. CDR3 residues: CASSPRTSDEQETQYF. For the CDR3, the DNA is TGTGCCAGCAGTCCTCGGACTAGCGACGAACAAGAGACCCAGTACTTC. The chain combines TRBV6-4 with TRBJ2-5, with 9 bases lining up with TRBD2. CDR1 MRHNA and CDR2 SNTAGT come from the germline V gene. V dropped 5 bases and J dropped 2; count of bases not matched to a gene: 9. The length of the CDR3 is 16 residues.

This clone has just one count. The genes are TRBV19 and TRBJ1-2; TRBD1 matches at 8 bases. There are 15 residues in the CDR3. V lost 5 bases and J lost 4; bases outside the gene matches: 9. The germline V gene encodes CDR1 LNHDA and CDR2 SQIVND (reference sequence). This CDR3 is CASSPGTGGGYGYTF. Here the CDR3 DNA reads TGTGCCAGTAGTCCAGGGACAGGAGGAGGCTATGGCTACACCTTC.

This sequence joins TRBV5-4 and TRBJ2-3; 8 nucleotides agree with TRBD2. The CDR3 totals 16 residues. V lost 0 bases, J lost 5 bases, and 8 bases stayed unmatched. CDR1 SGHNT and CDR2 YYREEE come from the germline V gene (reference sequence). The DNA for the CDR3 is TGTGCCAGCAGCTTGGGCGCGGGCGGGAGGAGAGATACGCAGTATTTT. The encoded protein is CASSLGAGGRRDTQYF. Full variable domain (outside the CDR3, taken from reference TRBV5-4 and TRBJ2-3): ETGVTQSPTHLIKTRGQQVTLRCSSQSGHNTVSWYQQALGQGPQFIFQYYREEENGRGNFPPRFSGLQFPNYSSELNVNALELDDSALYLCASSLGAGGRRDTQYFGPGTRLTVL.

The rearrangement joins TRBV2 to TRBJ2-1; a possible D gene is TRBD2 (6 bases). V was cut by 5 bases and J by 0 bases, with 14 bases left in between. Germline-derived CDR1 and CDR2 are SNHLY and FYNNEI. This CDR3 has 16 amino acids. The CDR3 here is CASSTRLVVSYNEQFF. The CDR3 bases are TGTGCCAGCAGTACCCGACTAGTAGTCTCCTACAATGAGCAGTTCTTC.

The rearrangement links TRBV5-4 to TRBJ2-1; D may be TRBD2 (5 bases). This CDR3 is built from 14 residues. Trimming took off 4 bases at V and 9 bases at J, with 17 bases between the two ends. Germline values: CDR1 SGHNT, CDR2 YYREEE (reference sequence). The chain's CDR3 is CASSIDKGSGEQFF. The CDR3 DNA follows: TGTGCCAGCAGCATTGATAAAGGGAGTGGTGAGCAGTTCTTC.